These 3 T cell receptor beta chains were all obtained from the same sample, sequenced in a study of T-cell memory formation after mild COVID-19. In TCRdb, the 5' RACE reads were re-called with MiXCR into one record per CDR3 protein. The data show about 90,000 distinct CDR3 sequences, around an eighth seen once. The specimen was PBMCs or a T cell subset sorted from them (not recorded which). These receptors originate from an adult woman who had mild COVID-19 (a few samples of this study predate the infection). Cell type and time point are not known.

This clonotype has a handful of counts. The chain carries TRBV6-5 and TRBJ2-5; perhaps TRBD2 as D (7 bases). Germline CDR1 is MNHEY and CDR2 is SVGAGI. Deletions cut 4 bases from V and 5 bases from J, with 14 bases between. The CDR3 length is 14 residues. The CDR3 region is CASSLRGGVETQYF. The CDR3 DNA reads as TGTGCCAGCAGTTTGCGAGGGGGGGTGGAGACCCAGTACTTC.

This clonotype has more than one count but fewer than ten. The gene calls are TRBV20-1 and TRBJ1-1; 12 nucleotides match TRBD1. The V gene end was trimmed by 6 bases and the J gene end by 7 bases; junction bases not matched to a gene: 6. In germline, CDR1 is DFQATT, CDR2 SNEGSKA (reference sequence). This CDR3 region has 13 residues. The CDR3 loop is CSAGTGGLIEAFF. DNA of the CDR3: TGCAGTGCCGGGACAGGGGGCTTAATTGAAGCTTTCTTT.

This clonotype occurred a few times. The chain couples TRBV4-1 to TRBJ1-1, with a tentative D call TRBD1 (5 bases). This CDR3 is 15 amino acids long. Trimming took 3 bases from V and 3 from J, leaving 14 bases between them. The germline gives CDR1 MGHRA, CDR2 YSYEKL. CDR3 DNA: TGCGCCAGCAGCCACCGGGACTTGGGGGACACTGAAGCTTTCTTT. Its protein product is CASSHRDLGDTEAFF.